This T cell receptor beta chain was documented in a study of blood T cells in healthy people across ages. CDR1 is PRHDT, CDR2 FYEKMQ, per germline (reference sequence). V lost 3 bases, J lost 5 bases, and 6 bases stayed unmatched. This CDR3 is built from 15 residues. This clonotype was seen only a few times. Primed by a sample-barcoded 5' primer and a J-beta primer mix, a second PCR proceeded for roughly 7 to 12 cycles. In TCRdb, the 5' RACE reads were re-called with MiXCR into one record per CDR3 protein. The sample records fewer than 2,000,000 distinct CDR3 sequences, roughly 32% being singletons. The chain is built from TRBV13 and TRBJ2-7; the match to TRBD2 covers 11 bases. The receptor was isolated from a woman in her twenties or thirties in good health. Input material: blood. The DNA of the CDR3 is TGTGCCAGCAGCTTCGGGACTAGCGGAGAAGACGAGCAGTACTTC. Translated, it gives CASSFGTSGEDEQYF.